A selection of T cell receptor beta chains follows, all from one sample in a study of T-cell reconstitution after alpha-beta-depleted transplantation in children. TCRdb called the PCR reads again in MiXCR, with one record for every CDR3 protein. Altogether roughly 590,000 distinct CDR3 sequences are present, 15% to 20% being singletons, with the ten largest covering approximately 1%. Material: PBMCs from the stem cell graft donor, obtained from the stem cell graft. These receptors were obtained from a human donor who donated a stem cell graft to a child with acute myeloid leukemia. Each CDR3 is given with its conserved first and last residue. A D gene is named only where the DNA matches it firmly. Some rows mark clone size as missing; the rest say once, few, many or name a class of expanded clone.

TRBV7-2	TRBJ1-1	.	TRBD1	TGTGCCAGCAGCGGGAGGACAGGCCTGAACACTGAAGCTTTCTTT	CASSGRTGLNTEAFF
TRBV5-5	TRBJ2-5	many	TRBD2	TGTGCCAGCAGCCTGGGGGTAGCGGGGGTAGGAGAGACCCAGTACTTC	CASSLGVAGVGETQYF
TRBV2	TRBJ2-1	.	.	TGTGCCAGCAGGCAGCGTCAGCAGTTCTTC	CASRQRQQFF
TRBV15	TRBJ2-3	few	TRBD1	TGTGCCACCAGCAGAGAGACAGGGGGAACAGATACGCAGTATTTT	CATSRETGGTDTQYF
TRBV6-5	TRBJ1-2	many	.	TGTGCCAGCAGTTACGGAAAGGAGGGACGCTACACCTTC	CASSYGKEGRYTF
TRBV20-1	TRBJ1-6	many	TRBD1	TGCAGTGCTCGGGACAGGGAGGCGTATAATTCACCCCTCCACTTT	CSARDREAYNSPLHF
TRBV20-1	TRBJ1-6	many	.	TGCAGTGCTAGAGAGCCGGGGGGTTATAATTCACCCCTCCACTTT	CSAREPGGYNSPLHF
TRBV16	TRBJ1-1	.	.	TGTGCCAGCAGCCCCAAGAGTTCTATGAACACTGAAGCTTTCTTT	CASSPKSSMNTEAFF
TRBV29-1	TRBJ1-1	many	.	TGCAGCGTTGAAGATCGGTCAGAGGGGATGAACACTGAAGCTTTCTTT	CSVEDRSEGMNTEAFF
TRBV5-1	TRBJ2-1	few	.	TGCGCCAGCAGCTTGGTTCACCGAGACAATGAGCAGTTCTTC	CASSLVHRDNEQFF
TRBV7-9	TRBJ1-5	few	.	TGTGCCAGCAGCCGGGGGGGTGACAATCAGCCCCAGCATTTT	CASSRGGDNQPQHF
TRBV6-5	TRBJ1-1	few	TRBD1	TGTGCCAGCAGTTACGGGGACAGAGACACTGAAGCTTTCTTT	CASSYGDRDTEAFF
TRBV20-1	TRBJ1-6	many	TRBD1	TGCAGTGCCCACCCCGGGACAGCCCTCCACTTT	CSAHPGTALHF
TRBV20-1	TRBJ2-2	few	TRBD2	TGCAGTGCTCTCTCGGGGGGGGGGCGCGGCACCGGGGAGCTGTTTTTT	CSALSGGGRGTGELFF
TRBV20-1	TRBJ2-6	many	.	TGCAGTGCTAGAGCTGTTTCGAGCTCTGGGGCCAACGTCCTGACTTTC	CSARAVSSSGANVLTF
TRBV6-1	TRBJ2-7	many	.	TGTGCCAGCAGTGGGAGGCTGCAGTACTTC	CASSGRLQYF